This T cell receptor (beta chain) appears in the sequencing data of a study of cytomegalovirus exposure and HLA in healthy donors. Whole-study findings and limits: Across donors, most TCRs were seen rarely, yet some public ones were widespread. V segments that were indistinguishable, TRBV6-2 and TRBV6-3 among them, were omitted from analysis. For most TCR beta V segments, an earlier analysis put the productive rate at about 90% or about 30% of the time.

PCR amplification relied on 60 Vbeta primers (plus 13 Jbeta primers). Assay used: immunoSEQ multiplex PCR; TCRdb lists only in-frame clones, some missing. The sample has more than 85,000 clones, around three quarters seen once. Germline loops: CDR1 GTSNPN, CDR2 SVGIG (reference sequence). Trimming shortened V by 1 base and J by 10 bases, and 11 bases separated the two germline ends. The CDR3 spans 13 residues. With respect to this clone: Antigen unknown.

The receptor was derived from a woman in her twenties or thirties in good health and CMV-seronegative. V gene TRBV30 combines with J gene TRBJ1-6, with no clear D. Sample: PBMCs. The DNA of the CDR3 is TGTGCCTGGAGTGGAAGGAGTGGGTCACCCCTCCACTTT. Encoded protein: CAWSGRSGSPLHF.